This entry lists 20 T cell receptor beta chains sequenced from one sample in a study of graft-versus-host responses after intestinal transplantation. Generated by immunoSEQ multiplex PCR, the TCRdb table keeps only in-frame clones and is missing some. The table shows over 90,000 clones, with 91% occurring only once. These receptors' antigens are unknown. The input for sequencing was unstimulated CD4+ T cells sorted from spleen or lymph node cells, taken before transplant. These receptors originate from a human donor who was the organ donor for an intestinal transplant.

The chain is built from TRBV30 and TRBJ1-2; D possibly corresponds to TRBD1 (5 bases). Germline CDR1 reads GTSNPN; CDR2 reads SVGIG (reference sequence). Between the trimmed V and J ends, which lost 5 bases and 3 bases, there was a span of 7 bases. The CDR3 runs to 11 residues. The DNA of the CDR3 is TGTGCCTGGTCGGGGGACTATGGCTACACCTTC. Translated, it gives CAWSGDYGYTF.

The chain recombines TRBV4-3 with TRBJ1-4; a weak D match, TRBD1 (6 bases). Germline-derived CDR1 and CDR2 are LGHNA and YSLEER. This CDR3 spans 16 amino acids. V dropped 5 bases and J dropped 3 bases, with 16 bases sitting between them. This CDR3 is CASSKGYRAPNEKLFF. The CDR3 region has the DNA TGCGCCAGCAGCAAAGGTTACAGGGCCCCTAATGAAAAACTGTTTTTT.

This clone was picked up one time. The chain has TRBV5-1 and TRBJ2-1; possible D gene TRBD1, 6 bases. Per germline, CDR1 SGHRS and CDR2 YFSETQ. Trimming took off 5 bases at V and 1 base at J, with 13 bases between the two ends. The CDR3 length is 15 residues. In nucleotides, the CDR3 is TGCGCCAGCAGGAAGGGGGAAAGGTCCTACAATGAGCAGTTCTTC. Translating it yields CASRKGERSYNEQFF. The variable domain in full, with the rest retrieved from reference TRBV5-1 and TRBJ2-1, is KAGVTQTPRYLIKTRGQQVTLSCSPISGHRSVSWYQQTPGQGLQFLFEYFSETQRNKGNFPGRFSGRQFSNSRSEMNVSTLELGDSALYLCASRKGERSYNEQFFGPGTRLTVL.

This sequence joins TRBV5-8 and TRBJ2-5; 7 nucleotides match TRBD1. The CDR3 runs 15 residues. Germline CDR1 is SGHTS and CDR2 is YDEGEE. The V and J ends lost 2 bases and 2 bases, in that order; junction bases with no gene match: 6. The CDR3 nucleotides are TGTGCCAGCAGCTTAACAGGGGTCAGACAAGAGACCCAGTACTTC. Protein sequence: CASSLTGVRQETQYF. The entire variable domain, with the rest obtained from reference TRBV5-8 and TRBJ2-5, is as follows: EAGVTQSPTHLIKTRGQQATLRCSPISGHTSVYWYQQALGLGLQFLLWYDEGEERNRGNFPPRFSGRQFPNYSSELNVNALELEDSALYLCASSLTGVRQETQYFGPGTRLLVL.

This clone was detected only a few times. V usage is TRBV19 and J usage is TRBJ2-4; D is perhaps TRBD1 (5 bases). V was trimmed by 3 bases and J by 4 bases, leaving 7 bases between them. This CDR3 contains 13 residues. Germline CDR1 reads LNHDA; CDR2 reads SQIVND (reference sequence). Here the CDR3 DNA reads TGTGCCAGTAGTATGGCAGGGAAAAACATTCAGTACTTC. Protein: CASSMAGKNIQYF.

V usage is TRBV4-2 and J usage is TRBJ2-4, with 10 nucleotides matching TRBD2. Germline CDR1 is LGHNA and CDR2 is YNFKEQ. The CDR3 consists of 20 residues. With V trimmed by 0 bases and J by 7 bases, 18 bases remained unmatched. The CDR3 loop reads CASSQDGALAGVQEGNIQYF. The CDR3 nucleotides are TGTGCCAGCAGCCAAGATGGGGCGCTAGCGGGGGTTCAGGAGGGTAACATTCAGTACTTC.

This sequence joins TRBV4-1 and TRBJ1-1, with 7 bases aligning to TRBD1. The V gene end was trimmed by 3 bases and the J gene end by 7 bases; junction bases not matched to a gene: 8. CDR1 and CDR2 from the germline V gene are MGHRA and YSYEKL. The CDR3 runs 14 residues. CDR3 DNA sequence: TGCGCCAGCAGCCACCAAGGGAACAGGGGTGAAGCTTTCTTT. This encodes CASSHQGNRGEAFF.

V usage is TRBV7-9 and J usage is TRBJ1-2; the D gene is possibly TRBD1 (5 bases). The ends were cut back, 7 bases at V and 6 bases at J, with 27 bases in the middle. Germline CDR1 SEHNR, CDR2 FQNEAQ (reference sequence). This CDR3 is built from 17 residues. The CDR3 here is CASTLMPFGVGHDGYTF. Here the CDR3 DNA reads TGTGCCAGCACCCTAATGCCGTTCGGAGTTGGACATGATGGCTACACCTTC.

The chain uses TRBV23-1 and TRBJ1-4; D uncertain. TRBV23-1 is reported as an ORF; its role is uncertain. CDR3 length equals 17 residues. Trimming took 1 base from V and 0 from J, leaving 12 bases between them. CDR3 in amino acids: CASSQFCVPSTNEKLFF. The CDR3 DNA sequence: TGCGCCAGCAGTCAATTTTGTGTTCCGTCAACTAATGAAAAACTGTTTTTT.

DNA of the CDR3: TGTGCCAGCAGTTACCCGGGAGCTGGAAACACCATATATTTT. This sequence encodes CASSYPGAGNTIYF. This chain links TRBV6-5 with TRBJ1-3, with no clear D. Trimming left V 2 bases short and J 2 bases short, with 7 bases between. Germline assignment: CDR1 MNHEY and CDR2 SVGAGI. The CDR3 covers 14 residues.

V usage is TRBV15 and J usage is TRBJ1-3, with D unresolved. Per germline, CDR1 LNHNV and CDR2 YYDKDF (reference sequence). Between the trimmed V and J ends, which lost 0 bases and 0 bases, there was a span of 6 bases. The CDR3 totals 15 residues. CDR3 amino acids: CATSRDTGSGNTIYF. CDR3 nucleotides: TGTGCCACCAGCAGAGATACGGGCTCTGGAAACACCATATATTTT.

V is TRBV7-8 and J is TRBJ2-3, with 8 bases that match TRBD2. This CDR3 is built from 17 residues. The germline gives CDR1 SGHVS, CDR2 FQNEAQ. The V gene end was trimmed by 0 bases and the J gene end by 7 bases; junction bases not matched to a gene: 12. DNA for the CDR3: TGTGCCAGCAGCTTAGCGCGAGTAGCGGGGCACGGCAATACGCAGTATTTT. This encodes CASSLARVAGHGNTQYF. Using reference TRBV7-8 and TRBJ2-3 for the parts outside the CDR3, the full variable domain is GAGVSQSPRYKVAKRGQDVALRCDPISGHVSLFWYQQALGQGPEFLTYFQNEAQLDKSGLPSDRFFAERPEGSVSTLKIQRTQQEDSAVYLCASSLARVAGHGNTQYFGPGTRLTVL.

This clone was seen once. The rearrangement links TRBV11-3 to TRBJ2-5; D may be TRBD1 (5 bases). The CDR3 spans 14 residues. The germline V gene has CDR1 SGHNT and CDR2 YENEEA. Trimming stripped 1 base from V and 2 bases from J, with 8 bases between. CDR3 protein: CASSLGAGQETQYF. CDR3 nucleotides: TGTGCCAGCAGCTTAGGGGCAGGGCAAGAGACCCAGTACTTC.

The chain uses TRBV28 and TRBJ1-3; D may be TRBD1 (5 bases). Germline assignment: CDR1 MDHEN and CDR2 SYDVKM. The V gene lost 7 bases and the J gene lost 3 bases, with 10 bases spanning the gap. The CDR3 runs 13 residues. CDR3 amino acids: CASTGYLGNTIYF. The CDR3 nucleotides are TGTGCCAGCACAGGGTATCTTGGAAACACCATATATTTT.

V usage is TRBV6-5 and J usage is TRBJ1-6, with D tentatively TRBD1 (6 bases). Germline CDR1 is MNHEY and CDR2 is SVGAGI. V was shortened by 7 bases and J by 2 bases, with 9 bases between the two germline ends. This CDR3 is built from 14 residues. For the CDR3, the DNA is TGTGCCAGCAACAGGGTGCCCTATAATTCACCCCTCCACTTT. Its protein is CASNRVPYNSPLHF.

This clone has just one count. The CDR3 loop reads CSVGRGVSGANVLTF. The CDR3 DNA is TGCAGCGTCGGCAGGGGAGTGTCTGGGGCCAACGTCCTGACTTTC. The V call is TRBV29-1, the J call TRBJ2-6, with TRBD1 as a possible D gene (6 bases). The V gene lost 6 bases and the J gene lost 1 base, with 13 bases spanning the gap. The CDR3 has 15 residues. In germline, CDR1 is SQVTM, CDR2 ANQGSEA.

The rearrangement joins TRBV9 to TRBJ2-5; 8 bases agree with TRBD1. Germline-derived CDR1 and CDR2 are SGDLS and YYNGEE. Trimming took 0 bases from V and 5 from J; bases not matched to a gene: 3. This CDR3 has 14 residues. CDR3 residues: CASSVAGGPETQYF. CDR3 nucleotides: TGTGCCAGCAGCGTAGCAGGGGGCCCGGAGACCCAGTACTTC.

This clone appeared a single time. The chain joins TRBV18 to TRBJ1-2; D perhaps matches TRBD1 (6 bases). CDR1 is KGHSH and CDR2 is LQKENI in the germline V gene. The V gene lost 2 bases and the J gene lost 3 bases, with 13 bases spanning the gap. The CDR3 covers 15 residues. The DNA of the CDR3 is TGTGCCAGCTCACCAGGGGGGGCCAGAGACTATGGCTACACCTTC. Protein sequence: CASSPGGARDYGYTF.

The chain combines TRBV7-9 with TRBJ1-6; D remains unclear. This CDR3 spans 14 amino acids. V lost 6 bases, J lost 8 bases, and 14 bases lay in between. Germline V gene lookup returns CDR1 SEHNR and CDR2 FQNEAQ (reference sequence). The DNA of the CDR3 is TGTGCCAGCAGTCCCGGAGGGCCGGATTCACCCCTCCACTTT. As protein: CASSPGGPDSPLHF.

The chain recombines TRBV6-5 with TRBJ1-1, with 8 nucleotides matching TRBD1. Germline V gene sequence: CDR1 MNHEY, CDR2 SVGAGI. The CDR3 totals 15 residues. V lost 7 bases and J lost 1; bases outside the gene matches: 8. The CDR3 DNA follows: TGTGCCAGCACTTCCAGGGGGCTGGGGAACACTGAAGCTTTCTTT. Residues: CASTSRGLGNTEAFF.